Presented here are 27 T cell receptor beta chains from one specimen sequenced in a study of T cell repertoires in cytomegalovirus infection. Antigens of these TCRs are unknown. TCRdb recomputed calls from the reads with MiXCR, one row per CDR3 protein. The table lists around 300,000 distinct CDR3 sequences, less than 25% of them singletons, with 15% to 20% in the top ten. Material: cultured PBMCs, obtained from culture after CMV antigen stimulation. These receptor sequences come from a human donor in good health (CMV status not recorded). Some clones in this sample may be carry-over from other donors' samples.

This clonotype was counted ten times or more. V and J are TRBV7-3 and TRBJ2-7; D unclear. V was pared by 0 bases and J by 6 bases, with 9 bases between. Germline loops: CDR1 SGHTA, CDR2 FQGTGA. The CDR3 runs to 13 residues. Here the CDR3 reads CASSLTASSEQYF. CDR3 bases: TGTGCCAGCAGCTTAACGGCAAGCTCCGAGCAGTACTTC.

V gene TRBV18 combines with J gene TRBJ2-7, with 7 positions matching TRBD1. This CDR3 contains 15 residues. The germline gives CDR1 KGHSH, CDR2 LQKENI. V gave up 4 bases and J gave up 4 bases; unmatched junction bases: 10. DNA for the CDR3: TGTGCCAGCTCACGACAGGGATGGCCACCATACGAGCAGTACTTC. Its protein is CASSRQGWPPYEQYF.

V is TRBV7-2 and J is TRBJ1-1, with TRBD1 matching over 9 bases. The CDR3 runs to 14 residues. The germline V gene encodes CDR1 SGHTA and CDR2 FQGNSA. V shed 5 bases and J 1 base; nucleotides not matched to a gene: 2. The CDR3 DNA is TGTGCCAGCAGCGACAGGGGGACGAACACTGAAGCTTTCTTT. The encoded protein is CASSDRGTNTEAFF. The complete variable domain, with remaining parts taken from reference TRBV7-2 and TRBJ1-1, reads GAGVSQSPSNKVTEKGKDVELRCDPISGHTALYWYRQSLGQGLEFLIYFQGNSAPDKSGLPSDRFSAERTGGSVSTLTIQRTQQEDSAVYLCASSDRGTNTEAFFGQGTRLTVV.

This clonotype occurred a few times. The chain links TRBV30 to TRBJ2-1, with 10 bases matching TRBD2. The CDR3 runs to 15 residues. V trimming: 3 bases; J trimming: 10 bases; junction bases outside the gene matches: 12. Germline assignment: CDR1 GTSNPN and CDR2 SVGIG (reference sequence). Written as DNA, the CDR3 is TGTGCCTGGAGGTTATGGGCTAGCGGGGGCGAGGAGCAGTTCTTC. It translates to CAWRLWASGGEEQFF. The full variable domain, its missing parts supplied by reference TRBV30 and TRBJ2-1, is SQTIHQWPATLVQPVGSPLSLECTVEGTSNPNLYWYRQAAGRGLQLLFYSVGIGQISSEVPQNLSASRPQDRQFILSSKKLLLSDSGFYLCAWRLWASGGEEQFFGPGTRLTVL.

The chain is built from TRBV27 and TRBJ2-1, with 7 bases fitting TRBD2. J gave up 7 bases and V 2 bases, and 8 bases lay outside the gene matches. This CDR3 comprises 15 residues. Germline values: CDR1 MNHEY, CDR2 SMNVEV (reference sequence). CDR3 amino acids: CASSLMAGVPNEQFF. CDR3 DNA sequence: TGTGCCAGCAGTTTAATGGCGGGAGTGCCAAATGAGCAGTTCTTC.

This chain connects TRBV6-6 to TRBJ2-3; 14 bases map to TRBD2. The V segment lost 10 bases and the J segment 5 bases; nucleotides outside the gene matches: 5. Per the germline V gene, CDR1 is MNHNY and CDR2 is SVGAGI (reference sequence). CDR3 size: 14 residues. The CDR3 here is CATMGLAGEDTQYF. Here the CDR3 DNA reads TGTGCCACCATGGGACTAGCGGGAGAAGATACGCAGTATTTT.

The V gene is TRBV6-2 or TRBV6-3, the J gene TRBJ2-1, with D tentatively TRBD1 (6 bases). There are 17 residues in the CDR3. The germline V and J ends were trimmed by 6 bases and 7 bases, with 25 bases remaining between them. From germline, CDR1 is MNHEY and CDR2 SVGEGT. CDR3 coding DNA: TGTGCCAGCAGGAAAATAGGAACAGGGACCACAGTAAATGAGCAGTTCTTC. Protein product: CASRKIGTGTTVNEQFF.

This clonotype was observed a few times. The V and J genes are TRBV2 and TRBJ2-7, with D perhaps given as TRBD1 or TRBD2 (6 bases each). Germline lookup yields CDR1 SNHLY and CDR2 FYNNEI. V dropped 10 bases and J dropped 2 bases, with 18 bases sitting between them. The CDR3 covers 14 residues. CDR3 region: CATSGANPTYEQYF. CDR3 DNA sequence: TGTGCCACCTCGGGGGCCAACCCTACCTACGAGCAGTACTTC.

CDR3 coding DNA: TGTGCCACCAGTGTCGGAAGGGGACAGGGCTACGAGCAGTACTTC. Translated: CATSVGRGQGYEQYF. The gene calls are TRBV24-1 and TRBJ2-7; TRBD1 matches 9 bases. Looked up from germline, CDR1 is KGHDR and CDR2 is SFDVKD. J gave up 3 bases and V 5 bases, and 7 bases lay outside the gene matches. The CDR3 sequence is 15 residues long.

This clonotype was counted at least ten times. The V and J genes are TRBV18 and TRBJ2-3, with 12 bases lining up with TRBD2. Germline V CDR1 and CDR2: KGHSH, LQKENI. The ends lost 5 bases at V and 0 bases at J; junction bases unmatched: 6. The CDR3 is 17 amino acids. The CDR3 nucleotides are TGTGCCAGCTCAACCGGGACTAGCGGGTCCAGCACAGATACGCAGTATTTT. It encodes CASSTGTSGSSTDTQYF.

The chain is built from TRBV5-4 and TRBJ2-3; D may correspond to TRBD1 or TRBD2 (5 bases each). This CDR3 region has 15 residues. Trimming took off 4 bases at V and 2 bases at J, with 14 bases between the two ends. The V gene's germline CDR1 is SGHNT and CDR2 YYREEE (reference sequence). The CDR3 region is CASSPGTANTDTQYF. DNA of the CDR3: TGTGCCAGCAGCCCAGGGACCGCTAACACAGATACGCAGTATTTT. Full variable domain (rest looked up from reference TRBV5-4 and TRBJ2-3): ETGVTQSPTHLIKTRGQQVTLRCSSQSGHNTVSWYQQALGQGPQFIFQYYREEENGRGNFPPRFSGLQFPNYSSELNVNALELDDSALYLCASSPGTANTDTQYFGPGTRLTVL.

Only a few counts were recorded for this clonotype. This sequence joins TRBV3-1 and TRBJ2-7; 9 nucleotides line up with TRBD2. Trimming cost V 1 base and J 0 bases; bases outside gene matches: 19. CDR3 length equals 21 residues. In germline, CDR1 is LGHDT, CDR2 YNNKEL (reference sequence). CDR3 DNA sequence: TGTGCCAGCAGCCAAGGATCAGCTCGGCGGGAGGGCCGGTTGGGCTCCTACGAGCAGTACGTC. Translated: CASSQGSARREGRLGSYEQYV.

This clonotype has more than one count but fewer than ten. The rearrangement links TRBV29-1 to TRBJ2-2; 7 bases are shared with TRBD2. The CDR3 length is 14 residues. The V gene's germline CDR1 is SQVTM and CDR2 ANQGSEA. Trimming removed 4 bases from V and 4 bases from J; junction bases left unmatched: 6. In DNA form, the CDR3 reads TGCAGCGTTGTGGCGGGAGCTGGCACCGGGGAGCTGTTTTTT. Translation: CSVVAGAGTGELFF.

At least ten counts were recorded for this clonotype. The chain links TRBV18 to TRBJ2-3, with 12 positions matching TRBD1. The CDR3 contains 14 residues. V was pared by 8 bases and J by 6 bases, with 6 bases of the junction left unmatched. Germline V lookup: CDR1 KGHSH, CDR2 LQKENI. The CDR3 DNA follows: TGTGCCAGCAGCCCCGGGACAGGGGGCGATACGCAGTATTTT. It codes for CASSPGTGGDTQYF. The full variable domain, in which reference TRBV18 and TRBJ2-3 provide the parts outside the CDR3, is NAGVMQNPRHLVRRRGQEARLRCSPMKGHSHVYWYRQLPEEGLKFMVYLQKENIIDESGMPKERFSAEFPKEGPSILRIQQVVRGDSAAYFCASSPGTGGDTQYFGPGTRLTVL.

The genes are TRBV27 and TRBJ2-3; TRBD2 aligns across 12 bases. V gave up 6 bases and J gave up 9 bases; unmatched junction bases: 10. Germline assignment: CDR1 MNHEY and CDR2 SMNVEV (reference sequence). The CDR3 runs to 15 residues. The CDR3: CASRGEPGLAGTQYF. The DNA of the CDR3 is TGTGCCAGCAGAGGGGAGCCGGGACTAGCGGGCACGCAGTATTTT.

This clonotype was seen a handful of times. The chain links TRBV2 to TRBJ2-1, with 9 nucleotides matching TRBD1. This CDR3 is 13 amino acids long. The trim removed 6 bases at V and 6 bases at J, leaving 3 bases unmatched. CDR1 is SNHLY and CDR2 is FYNNEI in the germline V gene. The CDR3 is CASSRDRANEQFF. DNA of the CDR3: TGTGCCAGCAGCCGGGACAGGGCCAATGAGCAGTTCTTC.

There are a few counts of this clonotype. The chain uses TRBV6-5 and TRBJ1-4, with no clear D. The CDR3 has 13 amino acids. Trimming stripped 0 bases from V and 8 bases from J, with 7 bases between. The V gene's germline CDR1 is MNHEY and CDR2 SVGAGI. Here the CDR3 reads CASSYSLSEKLFF. CDR3 coding DNA: TGTGCCAGCAGTTACTCGCTGAGCGAAAAACTGTTTTTT.

V is TRBV11-2 and J is TRBJ1-4; no clear D gene. Looked up from germline, CDR1 is SGHAT and CDR2 is FQNNGV. The CDR3 spans 17 residues. V was pared by 0 bases and J by 7 bases, with 18 bases between. The CDR3 sequence: CASSLDLFREGGEKLFF. CDR3 in DNA: TGTGCCAGCAGCTTAGATCTTTTTCGGGAGGGCGGTGAAAAACTGTTTTTT.

This clonotype was observed a few times. The V call is TRBV19, the J call TRBJ1-1; D remains ambiguous. The V gene lost 5 bases and the J gene lost 1 base, with 11 bases spanning the gap. The germline V gene has CDR1 LNHDA and CDR2 SQIVND (reference sequence). The CDR3 has 14 amino acids. As DNA, the CDR3 is TGTGCCAGTAGTCCTCACTGGACGAACACTGAAGCTTTCTTT. It is translated as CASSPHWTNTEAFF.

The rearrangement uses TRBV15 and TRBJ2-1, with 7 nucleotides matching TRBD1. CDR1 and CDR2 from the germline V gene are LNHNV and YYDKDF (reference sequence). CDR3 length: 17 amino acids. V lost 5 bases, J lost 0 bases, and 10 bases stayed unmatched. The CDR3: CATSHEPGQSSYNEQFF. The CDR3 coding sequence is TGTGCCACCAGCCATGAACCGGGACAGAGCTCCTACAATGAGCAGTTCTTC.

This clonotype was found a few times. The rearrangement joins TRBV6-5 to TRBJ1-1; D is unclear. Germline values: CDR1 MNHEY, CDR2 SVGAGI. The ends were cut back, 0 bases at V and 2 bases at J, with 1 base in the middle. CDR3 size: 12 residues. The CDR3 loop is CASSYSNTEAFF. CDR3 sequence (DNA): TGTGCCAGCAGTTACTCTAACACTGAAGCTTTCTTT.

The V gene is TRBV10-3, the J gene TRBJ2-1; tentatively, D is TRBD2 (5 bases). Trimming took off 7 bases at V and 7 bases at J, with 14 bases between the two ends. From germline, CDR1 is ENHRY and CDR2 SYGVKD. The CDR3 covers 13 residues. CDR3 nucleotides: TGTGCCATCACCCCGGGGTCGGAGAATGAGCAGTTCTTC. This translates into CAITPGSENEQFF.

V usage is TRBV19 and J usage is TRBJ2-7, with 9 bases matching TRBD1. Germline V gene lookup returns CDR1 LNHDA and CDR2 SQIVND (reference sequence). The CDR3 is 14 amino acids. V gave up 6 bases and J gave up 2 bases; unmatched junction bases: 5. CDR3 residues: CASSLGQGTYEQYF. DNA for the CDR3: TGTGCCAGTAGCTTGGGACAGGGCACCTACGAGCAGTACTTC. Variable domain in full (rest from reference TRBV19 and TRBJ2-7): DGGITQSPKYLFRKEGQNVTLSCEQNLNHDAMYWYRQDPGQGLRLIYYSQIVNDFQKGDIAEGYSVSREKKESFPLTVTSAQKNPTAFYLCASSLGQGTYEQYFGPGTRLTVT.

This clonotype was detected a few times. This chain links TRBV11-2 with TRBJ2-7; TRBD2 matches at 7 bases. V lost 3 bases to trimming and J lost 3 bases; unmatched junction nucleotides: 5. This CDR3 spans 14 amino acids. Germline V gives CDR1 SGHAT, CDR2 FQNNGV. The CDR3 nucleotides read TGTGCCAGCAGCTTCCGGCGGGAGAGCTACGAGCAGTACGTC. Encoded protein: CASSFRRESYEQYV.

This chain links TRBV7-9 with TRBJ2-5; 7 nucleotides align to TRBD1. The CDR3 contains 15 residues. Unmatched junction bases numbered 7, after V lost 5 bases and J lost 1 base. Germline V gives CDR1 SEHNR, CDR2 FQNEAQ (reference sequence). Written as DNA, the CDR3 is TGTGCCAGCAGCCCGGGGACAGTTCTCCAAGAGACCCAGTACTTC. It is translated as CASSPGTVLQETQYF.

The chain has TRBV20-1 and TRBJ2-1, with 10 bases matching TRBD2. From germline, CDR1 is DFQATT and CDR2 SNEGSKA (reference sequence). Trimming removed 4 bases from V and 3 bases from J; junction bases left unmatched: 3. CDR3 size: 14 residues. As DNA, the CDR3 is TGCAGTGCTAAAACTAGCGGGGACTACAATGAGCAGTTCTTC. Translating gives CSAKTSGDYNEQFF.

This clonotype was seen only a few times. The chain joins TRBV2 to TRBJ2-1; the match to TRBD2 covers 8 bases. CDR1 is SNHLY, CDR2 FYNNEI, per germline. CDR3 length: 15 residues. Trimming at V came to 2 bases and at J to 4 bases, leaving 4 bases not matched to a gene. CDR3 in DNA: TGTGCCAGCAGTGAAAGACTAGCGTTGTACAATGAGCAGTTCTTC. Its translation is CASSERLALYNEQFF.